This T cell receptor (beta chain) was retrieved from a study of blood T cell repertoires in COVID-19. Study-wide background: PBMCs, B-cell-depleted T cells, or T cells provided the cDNA or gDNA that made up the material.

Seattle-derived patients entered the study during active infection and were followed longitudinally. The germline V gene encodes CDR1 KGHSH and CDR2 LQKENI. V lost 6 bases and J 4 bases, leaving 18 bases between the germline ends. The CDR3 extends over 15 amino acids. Source study methods: The assay estimated nucleated cells by amplifying reference gene primers. The method was immunoSEQ multiplex PCR; TCRdb's version includes in-frame clones alone and lacks a portion of them. Clone size and the V and J calls come from that table; the DNA yielded D and trimming. The sample records just over 300,000 clones, about 90% being singletons. This clone was seen once.

The sequenced sample was peripheral blood. This TCR came from a woman in her twenties or thirties with COVID-19, enrolled during active disease. The chain is built from TRBV18 and TRBJ1-1; weak D call: TRBD1 (6 bases). The CDR3 sequence is CASSPDRWVSTEAFF. Here the CDR3 DNA reads TGTGCCAGCTCCCCTGACAGGTGGGTTAGCACTGAAGCTTTCTTT.